This TCR beta chain was sequenced during a study of regulatory T cells in long-lasting Graves disease. Study findings and constraints: Analysis covered peripheral blood alone, not thyroid tissue.

V lost 4 bases and J lost 4, with 17 bases in between. Germline loops: CDR1 SGHRS, CDR2 YFSETQ. This CDR3 region has 15 residues. The authors built TCR beta libraries using iRepertoire HTBI primers and Arm-PCR of CDR3 regions. A single record per CDR3 protein comes from TCRdb applying MiXCR to the multiplex PCR reads. This sample carries over 500,000 distinct CDR3 sequences, 15% to 20% of them seen once, and the ten largest clones take 12%. Described time point: newly diagnosed GD, antithyroid drugs for less than 3 months. PBMC RNA was the source of the TCR library. It was by American Thyroid Association guidelines that Graves' disease was diagnosed. This clonotype was counted between two and nine times. Antigen specificity is unknown. These data were also filed under a second study, of T cells in Graves' hyperthyroidism and ophthalmopathy. That paper states: HTBI primers were the set used in a first-round RT-PCR of the TCR CDR3. Expanded thyroid clonotypes (above 0.001) were mostly also found in blood.

The chain has TRBV5-1 and TRBJ1-1; D is unclear. The receptor comes from a young man with Graves disease. Material: peripheral blood mononuclear cells (PBMCs), obtained at new diagnosis, from a patient treated with antithyroid drugs. In nucleotides, the CDR3 is TGCGCCAGCAGCCCTCCGGGCCACCAGGCCACTGAAGCTTTCTTT. Its translation: CASSPPGHQATEAFF.